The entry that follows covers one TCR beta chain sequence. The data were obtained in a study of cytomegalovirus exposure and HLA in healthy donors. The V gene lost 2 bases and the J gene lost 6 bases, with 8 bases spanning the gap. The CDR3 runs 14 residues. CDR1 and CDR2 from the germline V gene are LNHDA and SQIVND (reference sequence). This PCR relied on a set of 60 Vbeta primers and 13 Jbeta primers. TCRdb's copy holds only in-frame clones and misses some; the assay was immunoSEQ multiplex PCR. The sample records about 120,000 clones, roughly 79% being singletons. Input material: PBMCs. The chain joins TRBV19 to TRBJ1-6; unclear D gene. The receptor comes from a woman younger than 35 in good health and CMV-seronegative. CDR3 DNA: TGTGCCAGTAGTATACGCATCGGTAATTCACCCCTCCACTTT. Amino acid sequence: CASSIRIGNSPLHF. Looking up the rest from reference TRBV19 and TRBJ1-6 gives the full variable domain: DGGITQSPKYLFRKEGQNVTLSCEQNLNHDAMYWYRQDPGQGLRLIYYSQIVNDFQKGDIAEGYSVSREKKESFPLTVTSAQKNPTAFYLCASSIRIGNSPLHFGNGTRLTVT.